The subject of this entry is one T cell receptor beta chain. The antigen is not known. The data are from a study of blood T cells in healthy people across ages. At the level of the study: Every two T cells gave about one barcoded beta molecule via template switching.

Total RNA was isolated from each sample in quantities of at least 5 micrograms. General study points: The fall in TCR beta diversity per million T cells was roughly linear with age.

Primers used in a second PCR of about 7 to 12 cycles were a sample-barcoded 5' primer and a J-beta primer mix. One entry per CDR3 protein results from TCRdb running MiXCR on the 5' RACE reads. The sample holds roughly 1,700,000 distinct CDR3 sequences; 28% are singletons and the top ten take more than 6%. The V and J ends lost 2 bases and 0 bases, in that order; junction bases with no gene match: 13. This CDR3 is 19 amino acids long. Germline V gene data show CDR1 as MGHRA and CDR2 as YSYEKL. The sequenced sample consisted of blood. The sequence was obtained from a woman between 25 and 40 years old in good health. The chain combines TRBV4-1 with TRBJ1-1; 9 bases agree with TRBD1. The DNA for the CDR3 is TGCGCCAGCAGCCAACTCCAACTCCGGGACAGGGAGATGAACACTGAAGCTTTCTTT. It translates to CASSQLQLRDREMNTEAFF.